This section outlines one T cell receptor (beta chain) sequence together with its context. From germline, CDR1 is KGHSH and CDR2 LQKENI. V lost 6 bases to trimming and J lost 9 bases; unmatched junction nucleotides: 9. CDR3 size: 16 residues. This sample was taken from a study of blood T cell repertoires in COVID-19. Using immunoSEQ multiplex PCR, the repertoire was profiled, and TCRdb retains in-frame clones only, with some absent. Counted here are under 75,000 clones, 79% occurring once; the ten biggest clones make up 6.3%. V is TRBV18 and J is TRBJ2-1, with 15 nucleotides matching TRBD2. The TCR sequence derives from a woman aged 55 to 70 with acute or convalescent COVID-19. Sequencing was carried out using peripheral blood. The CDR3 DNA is TGTGCCAGCTCGGAACGGACTAGCGGGGGGGCAGCTGAGCAGTTCTTC. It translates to CASSERTSGGAAEQFF.